This T cell receptor (beta chain) was captured by sequencing in a study of graft-versus-host responses after intestinal transplantation. Study-level findings and limits: Recipient marrow contained GvH clones, some of which appeared first in ileum or blood.

With 3 bases clipped from V and 3 bases from J, the junction kept 13 bases outside the gene matches. Germline loops: CDR1 MGHRA, CDR2 YSYEKL. The CDR3 contains 17 residues. The repertoire was sequenced with immunoSEQ multiplex PCR; TCRdb's copy has only in-frame clones and lacks some. There are more than 65,000 clones in the sample; roughly 88% occur only once, and about 1.3% lies in the top ten. Of note for this clone: What it binds is unknown.

The chain couples TRBV4-1 to TRBJ2-7; 8 bases are shared with TRBD2. Sequenced here: unstimulated CD8+ T cells sorted from spleen or lymph node cells, sampled before intestinal transplant. This TCR derives from a human donor who received an intestinal transplant. The CDR3 loop reads CASSQQQPGTSFYEQYF. In nucleotides, the CDR3 is TGCGCCAGCAGCCAGCAACAACCCGGGACTAGTTTCTACGAGCAGTACTTC.